Included here is one T cell receptor beta chain sequence, with context. Per the original data handling: From reference gene primer amplification, estimates of nucleated cell counts were derived. Repertoires were generated with immunoSEQ multiplex PCR, while TCRdb's copy carries only in-frame clones and drops some. The DNA was the basis for D and trimming; V, J and clone size are from that table. The sample gives 81,000 or so clones, around four fifths of which show up once; roughly 10% is in the top ten. The length of the CDR3 is 13 residues. With 4 bases removed from V and 5 bases from J, the gap between germline ends came to 13 bases. Germline V CDR1 and CDR2: SGHRS, YFSETQ. This record belongs to a study of blood T cell repertoires in COVID-19. Study-level information: PBMCs, B-cell-depleted T cells, or T cells were the source of the cDNA or gDNA that made up the material.

This receptor was identified in a woman in her 70s with active or convalescent COVID-19. The rearrangement links TRBV5-1 to TRBJ2-7; no reliable D call. The sequenced material came from peripheral blood. CDR3 protein: CASSPRVVDEQYF. CDR3 sequence (DNA): TGCGCCAGCAGCCCTCGGGTGGTTGACGAGCAGTACTTC.